Below, 26 T cell receptor beta chains from the same sample are listed, as sequenced in a study of vaccination and CD4 T cells after COVID-19. The Oncomine TCR Beta short-read assay sequenced DNA from cultured CD4+ T cells. In TCRdb, the PCR reads were re-called with MiXCR into one record per CDR3 protein. The profile shows about 570 distinct CDR3 sequences, 15% of them singletons. Which antigens these TCRs recognize remains unknown. Treatment indicated: approximately 11-day PBMC culture with coronavirus spike peptide pools or control peptides (ViraFEST assay). CD4+ T cells of the unexposed donor were collected before the COVID-19 pandemic (2011-2018). Sequenced sample: CD4+ T cells from blood, cultured in vitro. The receptors shown here come from a human donor in good health.

The chain recombines TRBV12-3 or TRBV12-4 with TRBJ1-1; D may be TRBD1 (5 bases). The CDR3 has 14 residues. The V gene lost 6 bases and the J gene lost 6 bases, with 17 bases spanning the gap. CDR3 coding DNA: TGTGCCAGCAGCTTTTCGGGGACGGACTCTGAAGCTTTCTTT. Translation: CASSFSGTDSEAFF.

This clonotype was counted between two and nine times. The gene calls are TRBV19 and TRBJ1-6; no clear D gene. This CDR3 contains 12 residues. In germline, CDR1 is LNHDA, CDR2 SQIVND (reference sequence). Trimming pared 6 bases from V and 12 bases from J, leaving 12 bases between. The CDR3 protein is CASSAPVRPLHF. The CDR3 nucleotides are TGTGCCAGTAGCGCACCAGTCAGACCCCTCCACTTT.

Sample share makes this clonotype large. The chain carries TRBV5-4 and TRBJ1-2; no clear D gene. The CDR3 contains 15 residues. Germline lookup yields CDR1 SGHNT and CDR2 YYREEE (reference sequence). The V end was cut by 5 bases, the J end by 2 bases, with 16 bases between. This CDR3 is CASSRNGLENYGYTF. For the CDR3, the DNA is TGTGCCAGCAGTAGGAATGGATTGGAGAACTATGGCTACACCTTC.

This chain connects TRBV28 to TRBJ1-2; no firm D call. Germline CDR1 reads MDHEN; CDR2 reads SYDVKM. Trimming removed 7 bases at V and 0 bases at J, with 9 bases between. The CDR3 covers 13 residues. The CDR3 sequence: CASTREANYGYTF. The CDR3 coding sequence is TGTGCCAGCACACGAGAGGCTAACTATGGCTACACCTTC.

The J gene is TRBJ2-7, the V gene TRBV5-1, with TRBD1 matching 7 bases. The V gene's germline CDR1 is SGHRS and CDR2 YFSETQ. J gave up 6 bases and V 4 bases, and 16 bases lay outside the gene matches. CDR3 length equals 16 residues. Here the CDR3 DNA reads TGCGCCAGCAGCCCCCGGTCTAGGACAGGATCGGTCGAGCAGTACTTC. Its translation: CASSPRSRTGSVEQYF.

Judged by abundance, this clonotype is hyperexpanded. V and J are TRBV6-2 or TRBV6-3 and TRBJ1-6, with no clear D. The CDR3 contains 14 residues. V was trimmed by 5 bases and J by 7 bases, leaving 12 bases between them. Germline-derived CDR1 and CDR2 are MNHEY and SVGEGT. CDR3: CASSAGSGNSPLHF. In DNA form, the CDR3 reads TGTGCCAGCAGTGCAGGCTCTGGAAATTCACCCCTCCACTTT.

This clonotype was counted only a few times. Mismatch with germline at one junction end may stem from a read error. V gene TRBV2 combines with J gene TRBJ1-4, with D possibly being TRBD1 (5 bases). Germline CDR1 reads SNHLY; CDR2 reads FYNNEI. The CDR3 sequence is 11 residues long. This CDR3 is CASSPLGTLIF. The CDR3 coding sequence is TGTGCCAGCAGTCCGCTCGGGACTCTGATTTTT.

With respect to this clonotype: A much larger clone differs by one base, so this may be a read error. The CDR3 loop reads CASSDGGNQPQHF. In DNA, the CDR3 is TGTGCCAGCAGTGACGGCGGAAATCAGCCCCAGCATTTT. The chain combines TRBV2 with TRBJ1-5; D remains ambiguous. CDR3 length equals 13 residues. The germline V gene has CDR1 SNHLY and CDR2 FYNNEI. Deletions cut 3 bases from V and 4 bases from J, with 7 bases between.

This clonotype was detected only a few times. The chain carries TRBV9 and TRBJ1-2; possible D gene TRBD1, 6 bases. Germline V gene data show CDR1 as SGDLS and CDR2 as YYNGEE. The V end was cut by 4 bases, the J end by 4 bases, with 8 bases between. This CDR3 is 12 amino acids long. The CDR3 region has the DNA TGTGCCAGCAGCCGGGACACCTATGGCTACACCTTC. Translating gives CASSRDTYGYTF.

The V and J genes are TRBV7-9 and TRBJ2-1; 7 bases are shared with TRBD1. CDR1 and CDR2 (germline): SEHNR, FQNEAQ (reference sequence). J lost 6 bases, V lost 5 bases, and 7 bases had no gene match. The CDR3 length is 14 residues. CDR3 protein: CASSPPTGTNEQFF. CDR3 DNA: TGTGCCAGCAGCCCTCCGACAGGGACCAATGAGCAGTTCTTC.

The sample holds a few counts of this clonotype. The V gene is TRBV18, the J gene TRBJ1-1; possible D gene TRBD1, 5 bases. The CDR3 sequence is 13 residues long. Trimming stripped 1 base from V and 5 bases from J, with 8 bases between. Germline V gene lookup returns CDR1 KGHSH and CDR2 LQKENI. The CDR3, as DNA: TGTGCCAGCTCACCACTAGAGGGGACTGAAGCTTTCTTT. It yields the protein CASSPLEGTEAFF.

The V gene is TRBV30, the J gene TRBJ1-2; D ambiguous. V lost 0 bases to trimming and J lost 0 bases, with 8 bases between them. Per the germline V gene, CDR1 is GTSNPN and CDR2 is SVGIG (reference sequence). The CDR3 sequence is 14 residues long. CDR3 protein: CAWSVFEANYGYTF. CDR3 DNA: TGTGCCTGGAGTGTGTTTGAAGCTAACTATGGCTACACCTTC.

The chain joins TRBV7-9 to TRBJ1-2, with 7 bases lining up with TRBD1. Looked up from germline, CDR1 is SEHNR and CDR2 is FQNEAQ (reference sequence). This CDR3 is 17 amino acids long. Trimming took 5 bases from V and 1 from J; bases not matched to a gene: 13. As DNA, the CDR3 is TGTGCCAGCAGCCAATACTACGGACAGGCGCTTAACTATGGCTACACCTTC. Translated: CASSQYYGQALNYGYTF.

Relative to its sample, this clonotype is large. The gene calls are TRBV6-2 or TRBV6-3 and TRBJ1-2; D is perhaps TRBD1 (5 bases). CDR3 size: 15 residues. Per the germline V gene, CDR1 is MNHEY and CDR2 is SVGEGT. The V gene lost 2 bases and the J gene lost 1 base, with 11 bases spanning the gap. This CDR3 is CASSYLGAFNYGYTF. The CDR3 nucleotides read TGTGCCAGCAGTTACCTTGGGGCCTTTAACTATGGCTACACCTTC.

This clonotype is categorized as medium-sized. The rearrangement uses TRBV7-8 and TRBJ2-7; 8 bases line up with TRBD2. V dropped 5 bases and J dropped 5; count of bases not matched to a gene: 11. The CDR3 runs to 15 residues. Germline values: CDR1 SGHVS, CDR2 FQNEAQ. In nucleotides, the CDR3 is TGTGCCAGCAGCCGCCCCGGGACTAGGGTTAACGAGCAGTACTTC. Protein: CASSRPGTRVNEQYF. Complete variable domain (other parts from reference TRBV7-8 and TRBJ2-7): GAGVSQSPRYKVAKRGQDVALRCDPISGHVSLFWYQQALGQGPEFLTYFQNEAQLDKSGLPSDRFFAERPEGSVSTLKIQRTQQEDSAVYLCASSRPGTRVNEQYFGPGTRLTVT.

This clonotype is labeled as medium-sized (0.01 to 0.1%). The V call is TRBV19, the J call TRBJ1-1; tentative D call: TRBD1 (5 bases). Per germline, CDR1 LNHDA and CDR2 SQIVND (reference sequence). CDR3 length: 12 amino acids. Trimming left V 3 bases short and J 5 bases short, with 7 bases between. The CDR3 is CASSIRATEAFF. DNA for the CDR3: TGTGCCAGTAGTATCAGGGCTACTGAAGCTTTCTTT.

This clonotype was seen a few times. The rearrangement uses TRBV5-1 and TRBJ2-5; 9 bases agree with TRBD1. The CDR3 loop spans 15 amino acids. CDR1 SGHRS and CDR2 YFSETQ come from the germline V gene. V gave up 3 bases and J gave up 3 bases; unmatched junction bases: 6. In nucleotides, the CDR3 is TGCGCCAGCAGCTGGCAACAGGGGGCGAAAGAGACCCAGTACTTC. Encoded protein: CASSWQQGAKETQYF.

By share, this clonotype ranks as large. This chain links TRBV2 with TRBJ2-1, with TRBD2 matching 13 bases. The junction had 6 bases not matched to a gene; V was cut back by 10 bases and J by 6 bases. Germline lookup yields CDR1 SNHLY and CDR2 FYNNEI. The CDR3 consists of 14 residues. Here the CDR3 DNA reads TGTGCCATCCCCGGGACTAGCGGGGCCAATGAGCAGTTCTTC. It encodes CAIPGTSGANEQFF.

By sample share, this clonotype is medium-sized. The gene calls are TRBV5-1 and TRBJ2-5; D not certain. The ends were cut back, 2 bases at V and 4 bases at J, with 6 bases in the middle. Germline V CDR1 and CDR2: SGHRS, YFSETQ. The CDR3 totals 12 residues. This chain's CDR3 is CASSLVRETQYF. DNA of the CDR3: TGCGCCAGCAGCTTAGTAAGAGAGACCCAGTACTTC.

This clonotype counts as medium-sized. The rearrangement links TRBV12-3 or TRBV12-4 to TRBJ1-5; D is undetermined. The V end was cut by 2 bases, the J end by 3 bases, with 5 bases between. The CDR3 runs 13 residues. Here the CDR3 reads CASSLSVNQPQHF. In DNA form, the CDR3 reads TGTGCCAGCAGTTTATCAGTCAATCAGCCCCAGCATTTT.

Judged by abundance, this clonotype is medium-sized. The rearrangement uses TRBV28 and TRBJ1-1; a weak D match, TRBD1 (5 bases). Germline V gene data show CDR1 as MDHEN and CDR2 as SYDVKM. Trimming took off 5 bases at V and 0 bases at J, with 13 bases between the two ends. This CDR3 has 15 amino acids. The CDR3 reads CASSLEQAVNTEAFF. The CDR3, as DNA: TGTGCCAGCAGTCTGGAACAGGCGGTGAACACTGAAGCTTTCTTT. The full variable domain, in which reference TRBV28 and TRBJ1-1 provide the parts outside the CDR3, is DVKVTQSSRYLVKRTGEKVFLECVQDMDHENMFWYRQDPGLGLRLIYFSYDVKMKEKGDIPEGYSVSREKKERFSLILESASTNQTSMYLCASSLEQAVNTEAFFGQGTRLTVV.

This clonotype was counted between two and nine times. The gene calls are TRBV12-3 or TRBV12-4 and TRBJ2-4; the match to TRBD1 covers 10 bases. The CDR3 has 14 amino acids. V lost 6 bases, J lost 7 bases, and 6 bases stayed unmatched. DNA of the CDR3: TGTGCCAGCAGCCGGACAGGGGGTTGGAACATTCAGTACTTC. It translates to CASSRTGGWNIQYF.

This clonotype is judged large. The rearrangement links TRBV2 to TRBJ1-5; no firm D call. This CDR3 region has 13 residues. The germline V and J ends were trimmed by 4 bases and 7 bases, with 11 bases remaining between them. Germline V gives CDR1 SNHLY, CDR2 FYNNEI. The DNA of the CDR3 is TGTGCCAGCAGTGTGGCGCTTCGGCAGCCCCAGCATTTT. Translating it yields CASSVALRQPQHF. The entire variable domain, with the rest obtained from reference TRBV2 and TRBJ1-5, is as follows: EPEVTQTPSHQVTQMGQEVILRCVPISNHLYFYWYRQILGQKVEFLVSFYNNEISEKSEIFDDQFSVERPDGSNFTLKIRSTKLEDSAMYFCASSVALRQPQHFGDGTRLSIL.

By proportion, this clonotype is medium-sized (0.01 to 0.1%). The J gene is TRBJ1-3, the V gene TRBV7-2; possibly TRBD1 for D (6 bases). V was cut by 1 base and J by 2 bases, with 9 bases left in between. CDR3 length: 15 amino acids. Germline loops: CDR1 SGHTA, CDR2 FQGNSA. The CDR3 region is CASSLETGTGNTIYF. The CDR3 bases are TGTGCCAGCAGCTTAGAGACAGGCACTGGAAACACCATATATTTT.

This clonotype was counted a few times. This chain connects TRBV11-3 to TRBJ2-7, with TRBD2 matching over 8 bases. The CDR3 length is 15 residues. Per germline, CDR1 SGHNT and CDR2 YENEEA. V lost 5 bases, J lost 2 bases, and 8 bases stayed unmatched. This CDR3 reads CASSPGLANTYEQYF. The DNA of the CDR3 is TGTGCCAGCAGCCCCGGACTAGCCAACACCTACGAGCAGTACTTC.

Within the sample, this clonotype is medium-sized. The chain uses TRBV19 and TRBJ1-5, with TRBD1 as a possible D gene (5 bases). The CDR3 has 15 amino acids. Deletions cut 10 bases from V and 3 bases from J, with 19 bases between. Germline V gives CDR1 LNHDA, CDR2 SQIVND (reference sequence). CDR3 in amino acids: CATRRIPGVNQPQHF. The DNA of the CDR3 is TGTGCCACCCGACGGATCCCGGGGGTCAATCAGCCCCAGCATTTT.